Following are 32 T cell receptor beta chains from one sample sequenced in a study of T cells in Graves' hyperthyroidism and ophthalmopathy. RNA transcripts gave rise to amplified TCR beta CDR3 regions. First-round RT-PCR targeting the TCR CDR3 was performed with the HTBI primer set. MiXCR was run by TCRdb on the multiplex PCR reads, yielding one entry per CDR3 protein. The sample lists some 400,000 distinct CDR3 sequences, approximately 13% occurring once. Sequenced input: blood. The receptors derive from a woman between 55 and 75 years old with Graves' hyperthyroidism.

This clonotype has only a few counts. V and J are TRBV6-2 or TRBV6-3 and TRBJ2-3, with D uncertain. The CDR3 is made up of 15 amino acids. CDR1 is MNHEY, CDR2 SVGEGT, per germline. Trimming took off 8 bases at V and 4 bases at J, with 19 bases between the two ends. The CDR3 bases are TGTGCCAGCTGTACCCCACTCGGTAGGGCAGATACGCAGTATTTT. Translating gives CASCTPLGRADTQYF.

This clonotype was seen many times. The CDR3 is CASSRDRAAAEQFF. The CDR3, as DNA: TGTGCCAGCAGCCGAGACAGGGCCGCGGCTGAGCAGTTCTTC. The V gene is TRBV11-1, the J gene TRBJ2-1, with 7 bases fitting TRBD1. The V gene end was trimmed by 5 bases and the J gene end by 9 bases; junction bases not matched to a gene: 10. CDR3 length equals 14 residues. CDR1 and CDR2 (germline): SGHAT, FQDESV (reference sequence).

The rearrangement joins TRBV10-3 to TRBJ2-7; D may match TRBD1 or TRBD2 (5 bases each). This CDR3 is 14 amino acids long. CDR1 and CDR2 (germline): ENHRY, SYGVKD. With 9 bases removed from V and 1 base from J, the gap between germline ends came to 16 bases. CDR3 nucleotide sequence: TGTGCCATGAACTCCGGGACGGGATCCTACGAGCAGTACTTC. Amino acids: CAMNSGTGSYEQYF.

V and J are TRBV18 and TRBJ2-7, with D unresolved. V was pared by 4 bases and J by 5 bases, with 12 bases between. This CDR3 has 13 residues. Germline CDR1 KGHSH, CDR2 LQKENI. The CDR3 region has the DNA TGTGCCAGCTCACAAGGGATCGAGCACGAGCAGTACTTC. It is translated as CASSQGIEHEQYF.

The chain is built from TRBV5-1 and TRBJ2-1; D gene unclear. CDR1 and CDR2 from the germline V gene are SGHRS and YFSETQ. The CDR3 is 14 residues long. V was pared by 2 bases and J by 5 bases, with 11 bases between. The CDR3 bases are TGCGCCAGCAGCTTCCTGGACGGTAACAATGAGCAGTTCTTC. This encodes CASSFLDGNNEQFF.

The table lists this clonotype with a few counts. The rearrangement uses TRBV5-5 and TRBJ1-6, with 8 bases identical to TRBD1. Germline assignment: CDR1 SGHKS and CDR2 YYEKEE (reference sequence). The CDR3 has 14 amino acids. J was trimmed by 10 bases and V by 4 bases; bases with no gene match: 7. In DNA, the CDR3 is TGTGCCAGCAGCAAGGACAGGGTGGGATCACCCCTCCACTTT. This encodes CASSKDRVGSPLHF. Based on the CDR3 plus reference TRBV5-5 and TRBJ1-6, the full variable domain is DAGVTQSPTHLIKTRGQQVTLRCSPISGHKSVSWYQQVLGQGPQFIFQYYEKEERGRGNFPDRFSARQFPNYSSELNVNALLLGDSALYLCASSKDRVGSPLHFGNGTRLTVT.

This clonotype was counted many times. The rearrangement uses TRBV2 and TRBJ2-3; D may be TRBD1 or TRBD2 (5 bases each). The CDR3 totals 13 residues. Trimming pared 5 bases from V and 8 bases from J, leaving 14 bases between. Germline CDR1 reads SNHLY; CDR2 reads FYNNEI. The CDR3 DNA sequence: TGTGCCAGCAGTCAGGGAGAAAGATTTACGCAGTATTTT. This encodes CASSQGERFTQYF.

This clonotype was recorded a few times. The CDR3 loop is CASSFQGAPGNTIYF. CDR3 sequence (DNA): TGCGCCAGCAGCTTTCAGGGGGCGCCTGGAAACACCATATATTTT. The chain has TRBV5-1 and TRBJ1-3; TRBD1 aligns across 8 bases. CDR1 is SGHRS and CDR2 is YFSETQ in the germline V gene. The CDR3 consists of 15 residues. J lost 2 bases, V lost 2 bases, and 3 bases had no gene match.

In its sample, this clonotype was seen many times. This CDR3 reads CASSPRDGTANSPLHF. CDR3 nucleotides: TGTGCCAGCTCACCGAGAGATGGGACAGCCAATTCACCCCTCCACTTT. The chain is built from TRBV18 and TRBJ1-6, with 7 bases aligning to TRBD1. V was clipped by 3 bases and J by 7 bases; unmatched bases: 9. The germline CDR1 and CDR2 sequences are KGHSH and LQKENI. The CDR3 is 16 residues long.

This clonotype was seen at least ten times. The gene calls are TRBV10-3 and TRBJ2-7; possible D gene TRBD2, 5 bases. Germline values: CDR1 ENHRY, CDR2 SYGVKD. V was cut by 1 base and J by 7 bases, with 17 bases left in between. The CDR3 runs 15 residues. The CDR3 DNA follows: TGTGCCATCAGTGAGTTGGCTAGCCGGGTGGGAGAGCAGTACTTC. Translation: CAISELASRVGEQYF.

This clonotype was recorded once. The V call is TRBV28, the J call TRBJ2-3; the match to TRBD2 covers 11 bases. The CDR3 has 14 residues. The ends lost 3 bases at V and 9 bases at J; junction bases unmatched: 5. Germline assignment: CDR1 MDHEN and CDR2 SYDVKM. This CDR3 is CASSLLTSGRTQYF. CDR3 sequence (DNA): TGTGCCAGCAGTTTGCTAACTAGCGGGAGAACGCAGTATTTT.

The CDR3 sequence is CASSHGGGAGQPQHF. The CDR3 DNA sequence: TGTGCCAGCAGCCACGGGGGGGGCGCGGGTCAGCCCCAGCATTTT. The V and J genes are TRBV3-1 and TRBJ1-5, with D possibly TRBD1 on 6 matching bases. V lost 3 bases and J lost 6, with 15 bases in between. Germline CDR1 LGHDT, CDR2 YNNKEL (reference sequence). CDR3 size: 15 residues. Complete variable domain (other parts from reference TRBV3-1 and TRBJ1-5): DTAVSQTPKYLVTQMGNDKSIKCEQNLGHDTMYWYKQDSKKFLKIMFSYNNKELIINETVPNRFSPKSPDKAHLNLHINSLELGDSAVYFCASSHGGGAGQPQHFGDGTRLSIL.

The rearrangement uses TRBV5-1 and TRBJ2-5, with D unresolved. This CDR3 region has 14 residues. Trimming took 0 bases from V and 4 from J, leaving 10 bases between them. Looked up from germline, CDR1 is SGHRS and CDR2 is YFSETQ. This CDR3 is CASSLGHGAETQYF. The CDR3 DNA is TGCGCCAGCAGCTTGGGCCACGGTGCAGAGACCCAGTACTTC. The complete variable domain, with remaining parts taken from reference TRBV5-1 and TRBJ2-5, reads KAGVTQTPRYLIKTRGQQVTLSCSPISGHRSVSWYQQTPGQGLQFLFEYFSETQRNKGNFPGRFSGRQFSNSRSEMNVSTLELGDSALYLCASSLGHGAETQYFGPGTRLLVL.

This clonotype was observed many times. This chain connects TRBV9 to TRBJ2-7; D tentatively reads TRBD1 or TRBD2 (5 bases each). Trimming stripped 2 bases from V and 1 base from J, with 10 bases between. The CDR3 extends over 14 amino acids. The germline V gene has CDR1 SGDLS and CDR2 YYNGEE. The CDR3 DNA follows: TGTGCCAGCAGCGTCGCCGGGACGTCCTACGAGCAGTACTTC. Protein sequence: CASSVAGTSYEQYF.

The genes are TRBV19 and TRBJ1-2, with D possibly matching TRBD1 (6 bases). V lost 7 bases to trimming and J lost 4 bases, with 25 bases between them. Germline-derived CDR1 and CDR2 are LNHDA and SQIVND (reference sequence). The CDR3 covers 17 residues. In DNA form, the CDR3 reads TGTGCCAGTATGGGGGACGGGTTTACACGGGGGGCCTATGGCTACACCTTC. Its protein is CASMGDGFTRGAYGYTF.

A single count supports this clonotype. V usage is TRBV27 and J usage is TRBJ2-7; D may be TRBD2 (5 bases). The CDR3 contains 15 residues. From germline, CDR1 is MNHEY and CDR2 SMNVEV (reference sequence). Trimming took 5 bases from V and 3 from J, leaving 17 bases between them. CDR3 DNA: TGTGCCAGCAGTGCACGACTAACAAACCTCTACGAGCAGTACTTC. This gives the protein CASSARLTNLYEQYF.

This rearrangement joins TRBV19 to TRBJ2-2; weak D call: TRBD1 (6 bases). Trimming removed 9 bases from V and 5 bases from J, with 22 bases in between. The CDR3 contains 16 residues. CDR1 LNHDA and CDR2 SQIVND come from the germline V gene (reference sequence). CDR3 sequence reads: CASSSLGGRRTGELFF. The CDR3 bases are TGTGCCAGCTCTTCCCTAGGGGGTCGAAGGACCGGGGAGCTGTTTTTT.

This clonotype was seen once. This chain uses TRBV7-2 with TRBJ2-3; 11 positions agree with TRBD2. The CDR3 contains 16 residues. Germline V gene lookup returns CDR1 SGHTA and CDR2 FQGNSA. With V trimmed by 4 bases and J by 5 bases, 8 bases remained unmatched. The CDR3 bases are TGTGCCAGCAGCTACGGGACTAGCGGTCCCGGAGATACGCAGTATTTT. Residues: CASSYGTSGPGDTQYF.

This clonotype was picked up many times. J is TRBJ2-7 and V is TRBV7-2; D tentatively reads TRBD1 or TRBD2 (5 bases each). This CDR3 spans 15 amino acids. Germline values: CDR1 SGHTA, CDR2 FQGNSA. With 0 bases removed from V and 2 bases from J, the gap between germline ends came to 11 bases. The chain's CDR3 is CASSLASGPTYEQYF. The CDR3 bases are TGTGCCAGCAGCTTAGCGTCGGGACCCACCTACGAGCAGTACTTC.

This rearrangement joins TRBV27 to TRBJ1-4, with D unclear. Germline lookup yields CDR1 MNHEY and CDR2 SMNVEV (reference sequence). CDR3 length: 15 amino acids. The V gene lost 4 bases and the J gene lost 4 bases, with 13 bases spanning the gap. Here the CDR3 DNA reads TGTGCCAGCAGTTCCTACGGACGGTATAATGAAAAACTGTTTTTT. Translation: CASSSYGRYNEKLFF. Together with reference TRBV27 and TRBJ1-4, the CDR3 gives the full variable domain: EAQVTQNPRYLITVTGKKLTVTCSQNMNHEYMSWYRQDPGLGLRQIYYSMNVEVTDKGDVPEGYKVSRKEKRNFPLILESPSPNQTSLYFCASSSYGRYNEKLFFGSGTQLSVL.

This chain uses TRBV5-4 with TRBJ2-1, with D maybe TRBD2 (5 bases). Trimming pared 4 bases from V and 7 bases from J, leaving 24 bases between. The CDR3 spans 17 residues. CDR1 and CDR2 (germline): SGHNT, YYREEE (reference sequence). This CDR3 is CASSLGNSYTERNEQFF. CDR3 bases: TGTGCCAGCAGCCTCGGCAACTCATATACGGAGCGGAATGAGCAGTTCTTC.

This clonotype has a count of ten or more. CDR3 sequence: CASSEVLAGGNTGELFF. CDR3 nucleotide sequence: TGTGCCAGCAGTGAAGTGTTAGCGGGAGGAAACACCGGGGAGCTGTTTTTT. This rearrangement joins TRBV6-1 to TRBJ2-2; 10 nucleotides agree with TRBD2. V lost 1 base to trimming and J lost 2 bases; unmatched junction nucleotides: 4. The CDR3 runs 17 residues. Germline lookup yields CDR1 MNHNS and CDR2 SASEGT.

This clonotype was counted at least ten times. The chain uses TRBV20-1 and TRBJ2-7; 10 positions match TRBD1. V lost 5 bases to trimming and J lost 4 bases; unmatched junction nucleotides: 8. The CDR3 loop spans 14 amino acids. Germline CDR1 DFQATT, CDR2 SNEGSKA (reference sequence). The CDR3 loop is CSALPGQGTYEQYF. DNA of the CDR3: TGCAGTGCTCTACCGGGACAGGGGACTTACGAGCAGTACTTC.

The table lists this clonotype with a few counts. The chain is built from TRBV4-1 and TRBJ2-3; weak D call: TRBD2 (5 bases). V was trimmed by 1 base and J by 5 bases, leaving 13 bases between them. The V gene's germline CDR1 is MGHRA and CDR2 YSYEKL. The CDR3 has 15 amino acids. As DNA, the CDR3 is TGCGCCAGCAGCCAAGCCCTAATAGCGCAAGATACGCAGTATTTT. Protein: CASSQALIAQDTQYF.

In its sample, this clonotype was seen a few times. The rearrangement links TRBV6-1 to TRBJ1-1; D remains ambiguous. The V end lost 6 bases, the J end lost 4 bases, and 21 bases lay between the germline ends. The germline V gene has CDR1 MNHNS and CDR2 SASEGT. This CDR3 comprises 16 residues. Here the CDR3 reads CASSRVLRRESTEAFF. The CDR3 DNA is TGTGCCAGCAGCCGAGTGTTGCGCCGGGAGAGCACTGAAGCTTTCTTT.

The chain employs TRBV7-8 and TRBJ1-3; D remains ambiguous. The CDR3 sequence is 12 residues long. Germline assignment: CDR1 SGHVS and CDR2 FQNEAQ. Between the trimmed V and J ends, which lost 9 bases and 2 bases, there was a span of 8 bases. CDR3 sequence (DNA): TGTGCCAGTAGTATCCCTGGAAACACCATATATTTT. Residues: CASSIPGNTIYF.

Many counts were recorded for this clonotype. J is TRBJ1-5 and V is TRBV2, with D possibly TRBD1 on 5 matching bases. This CDR3 is 11 amino acids long. Germline CDR1 SNHLY, CDR2 FYNNEI. V lost 1 base and J lost 16, with 11 bases in between. The CDR3 coding sequence is TGTGCCAGCAGTGAAGAGGGGAAACCCCATTTT. It yields the protein CASSEEGKPHF.

The chain combines TRBV5-1 with TRBJ2-2; D is uncertain. Deletions cut 2 bases from V and 0 bases from J, with 8 bases between. The CDR3 has 15 residues. Looked up from germline, CDR1 is SGHRS and CDR2 is YFSETQ. DNA for the CDR3: TGCGCCAGCAGCTTCTTTGGTCCGAACACCGGGGAGCTGTTTTTT. Translation: CASSFFGPNTGELFF.

This clonotype was seen repeatedly, ten times or more. The V gene is TRBV27, the J gene TRBJ2-3; 7 nucleotides match TRBD1. The germline gives CDR1 MNHEY, CDR2 SMNVEV (reference sequence). V was clipped by 2 bases and J by 5 bases; unmatched bases: 4. The CDR3 spans 14 residues. The CDR3 sequence: CASSLATGLDTQYF. In nucleotides, the CDR3 is TGTGCCAGCAGTTTAGCGACAGGGCTAGATACGCAGTATTTT.

The chain is built from TRBV20-1 and TRBJ2-7, with D perhaps TRBD2 (5 bases). The CDR3 length is 14 residues. V was trimmed by 6 bases and J by 7 bases, leaving 22 bases between them. CDR1 and CDR2 from the germline V gene are DFQATT and SNEGSKA (reference sequence). The CDR3 sequence is CSARVPSTFGEQYF. The CDR3 DNA sequence: TGCAGTGCGAGGGTGCCTAGCACTTTCGGGGAGCAGTACTTC.

CDR3 coding DNA: TGTGCCAGCAGCCCCCGGGCTACCCTCCAAGAGACCCAGTACTTC. It specifies CASSPRATLQETQYF. The genes are TRBV7-9 and TRBJ2-5; no clear D. V was shortened by 5 bases and J by 1 base, with 14 bases between the two germline ends. There are 15 residues in the CDR3. Germline V CDR1 and CDR2: SEHNR, FQNEAQ (reference sequence).

Ten or more counts support this clonotype. As DNA, the CDR3 is TGTGCCGCCCGGACTAGCTCCTACGAGCAGTACTTC. It encodes CAARTSSYEQYF. This chain links TRBV6-2 or TRBV6-3 with TRBJ2-7; 7 bases are shared with TRBD2. Germline loops: CDR1 MNHEY, CDR2 SVGEGT. V lost 11 bases to trimming and J lost 0 bases; unmatched junction nucleotides: 4. CDR3 size: 12 residues.